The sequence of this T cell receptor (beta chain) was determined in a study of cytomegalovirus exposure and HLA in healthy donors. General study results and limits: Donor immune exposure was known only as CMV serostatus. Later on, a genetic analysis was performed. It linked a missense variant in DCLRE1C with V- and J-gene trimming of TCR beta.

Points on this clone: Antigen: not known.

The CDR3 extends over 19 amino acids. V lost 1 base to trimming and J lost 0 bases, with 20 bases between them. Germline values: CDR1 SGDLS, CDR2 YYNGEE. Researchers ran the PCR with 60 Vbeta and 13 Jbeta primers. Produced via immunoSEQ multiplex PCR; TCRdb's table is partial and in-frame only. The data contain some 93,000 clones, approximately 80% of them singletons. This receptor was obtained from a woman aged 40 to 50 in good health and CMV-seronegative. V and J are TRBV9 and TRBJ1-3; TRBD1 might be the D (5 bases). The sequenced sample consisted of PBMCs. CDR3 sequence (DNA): TGTGCCAGCAGCGTATCAATAGACCCCACGGGGGGCTCTGGAAACACCATATATTTT. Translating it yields CASSVSIDPTGGSGNTIYF.